These T cell receptor beta chains were read from a single sample in a study of blood T cell repertoires in COVID-19. Profiling relied on immunoSEQ multiplex PCR, and the TCRdb table lists in-frame clones only, not all of them. The data contain some 320,000 clones, almost 85% of them singletons. The sample consisted of peripheral blood. The receptor set was obtained from a human donor in a cohort sampled during active COVID-19. CDR3s include the opening cysteine and the closing phenylalanine or tryptophan. Fields, in order: J gene, clone size, V gene, D gene, CDR3 DNA, CDR3 protein. D genes are given only for firm matches. Clone size appears in some rows only: once, few, many, or a class for an expanded clone.

TRBJ2-2	NA	TRBV5-1	TRBD1	TGCGCCAGCAGCCCGACCGGGACAGCGTACACCGGGGAGCTGTTTTTT	CASSPTGTAYTGELFF
TRBJ1-2	once	TRBV5-4	TRBD1	TGTGCCAGCAGCTTGCACTTGGACAGGCCGGGAGGCTACACCTTC	CASSLHLDRPGGYTF
TRBJ2-3	NA	TRBV3-1/TRBV3-2	TRBD2	TGTGCCAGCAGCCAACTAGCGGGGCGCACAGATACGCAGTATTTT	CASSQLAGRTDTQYF
TRBJ1-3	few	TRBV5-6	NA	TGTGCCAGCAGCCTCCGGGACAAGACTGGAAACACCATATATTTT	CASSLRDKTGNTIYF
TRBJ1-1	NA	TRBV18	NA	TGTGCCAGCTCACCGGGGATGCAGGGAATGAACACTGAAGCTTTCTTT	CASSPGMQGMNTEAFF
TRBJ2-2	few	TRBV6-4	TRBD1	TGTGCCAGATGCCAGGGACAGGGGCTATCCCTTCCACGGTGCGGGGAGCTGTTTTTT	CARCQGQGLSLPRCGELFF
TRBJ1-2	NA	TRBV19	NA	TGTGCCAGTAGTACGACAGGAATCTATGGCTACACCTTC	CASSTTGIYGYTF
TRBJ2-3	once	TRBV9	NA	TGTGCCAGCAGCGTAGGCCGCGGCACAGATACGCAGTATTTT	CASSVGRGTDTQYF
TRBJ2-7	NA	TRBV3-1/TRBV3-2	TRBD1	TGTGCCAGCAGCCAAGTCCCGGCCCTGACAGGGCACGAGCAGTACTTC	CASSQVPALTGHEQYF
TRBJ1-4	NA	TRBV2	TRBD1	TGTGCCAGCAGTGTTAGGGGGCGGGAAAAACTGTTTTTT	CASSVRGREKLFF
TRBJ1-2	few	TRBV29-1	NA	TGCAGCGTTAGGGGATCTAACTATGGCTACACCTTC	CSVRGSNYGYTF
TRBJ2-3	NA	TRBV2	TRBD2	TGTGCCAGCAGTATGAATCGCGGGGGGCGCACAGATACGCAGTATTTT	CASSMNRGGRTDTQYF
TRBJ1-1	NA	TRBV7-9	NA	TGTGCCAGCAGCTTGGGAGGGGACACTGAAGCTTTCTTT	CASSLGGDTEAFF
TRBJ2-7	NA	TRBV5-1	TRBD1	TGCGCCAGCAGCCGCGGGACAGGGGAAGGCGAGCAGTACTTC	CASSRGTGEGEQYF
TRBJ2-3	NA	TRBV24-1	TRBD2	TGTGCCACCAGTGATTTGCAAGGCGGGGGGGGATATACGCAGTATTTT	CATSDLQGGGGYTQYF
TRBJ1-3	NA	TRBV27	NA	TGTGCCAGCAGTCCGCTACCCCAGGCGGGGGGAAACACCATATATTTT	CASSPLPQAGGNTIYF
TRBJ2-3	NA	TRBV24-1	NA	TGTGCCACCAGTGGGTGGGGGGAGCAGTATTTT	CATSGWGEQYF
TRBJ1-2	few	TRBV29-1	NA	TGCAGCGTTGGGACAGAGACTCACTATGGCTACACCTTC	CSVGTETHYGYTF
TRBJ1-2	NA	TRBV19	TRBD1	TGTGCCAGTAGTACCCAGACAGGGGGCTATGGCTACACCTTC	CASSTQTGGYGYTF
TRBJ2-3	NA	TRBV30	NA	TGTGCCTGGAGTAGATCCGGACAATCCTTAACGAATACGCAGTATTTT	CAWSRSGQSLTNTQYF
TRBJ1-2	NA	TRBV6-5	TRBD1	TGTGCCAGCAGAACCGCAGGGGGAGGCTATGGCTACACCTTC	CASRTAGGGYGYTF
TRBJ2-2	few	TRBV7-9	NA	TGTGCCAGCAGCTTAGCCGGGTATTCCGGGGAGCTGTTTTTT	CASSLAGYSGELFF
TRBJ2-1	NA	TRBV7-3	TRBD2	TGTGCCAGCATGGGTAGCGGGGGGCCTGAGCAGTTCTTC	CASMGSGGPEQFF
TRBJ2-1	NA	TRBV3-1/TRBV3-2	TRBD2	TGTGCCAGCAGCAAAGGGACTAGCGGGGGCAATGAGCAGTTCTTC	CASSKGTSGGNEQFF
TRBJ2-3	NA	TRBV6-5	TRBD1	TGTGCCAGCAGTTCCCCGAGGGACAGGGGCACAGATACGCAGTATTTT	CASSSPRDRGTDTQYF
TRBJ1-2	NA	TRBV2	NA	TGTGCCAGCAACGTGGGCGCACACTATGGCTACACCTTC	CASNVGAHYGYTF
TRBJ1-1	NA	TRBV18	NA	TGTGCCAGCTCACTTGGGGGGGTTGTGAACACTGAAGCTTTCTTT	CASSLGGVVNTEAFF
TRBJ1-2	NA	TRBV27	NA	TGTGCCAGCAGTCGCGCTTCAGGGAAACCTAACTATGGCTACACCTTC	CASSRASGKPNYGYTF
TRBJ2-4	NA	TRBV20-1	TRBD2	TGCAGTGCTAGTTATGCGGGGGGATTAAACATTCAGTACTTC	CSASYAGGLNIQYF
TRBJ2-1	NA	TRBV5-1	NA	TGCGCCAGCGAATTATACACAAACAATGAGCAGTTCTTC	CASELYTNNEQFF
TRBJ1-2	NA	TRBV7-9	NA	TGTGCCAGCAGCTTAGATGAGGCTTTCTATGGCTACACCTTC	CASSLDEAFYGYTF
TRBJ2-1	NA	TRBV5-4	TRBD2	TGTGCCAGCAGCTCCACGTCTCGGGGGGGGCCGGTTGATGAGCAGTTCTTC	CASSSTSRGGPVDEQFF
TRBJ2-1	few	TRBV9	TRBD2	TGTGCCAGCAGCGTAGAGCGGGGGCCTTACAATGAGCAGTTCTTC	CASSVERGPYNEQFF
TRBJ1-2	NA	TRBV5-6	TRBD1	TGTGCCAGCAGCCCAAAATCTCACAGGGGGGGCTACACCTTC	CASSPKSHRGGYTF
TRBJ2-3	NA	TRBV18	TRBD2	TGTGCCAGCTCACCAGGGACTAGCGGGGTTGCGCAGTATTTT	CASSPGTSGVAQYF
TRBJ1-5	few	TRBV18	NA	TGTGCCAGCTCCCTCAGGGATGGGAGCAATCAGCCCCAGCATTTT	CASSLRDGSNQPQHF
TRBJ1-1	NA	TRBV5-6	NA	TGTGCCAGCAGTCCCCTAGAGGCGGGAGACACTGAAGCTTTCTTT	CASSPLEAGDTEAFF
TRBJ1-1	NA	TRBV6-5	NA	TGTGCCAGCAGTACAGGGACATGGGGTACTGAAGCTTTCTTT	CASSTGTWGTEAFF
TRBJ2-2	once	TRBV2	NA	TGTGCCAGCAGCGAACAGGGCAGGGAGCTGTTTTTT	CASSEQGRELFF
TRBJ2-6	NA	TRBV7-9	TRBD1	TGTGCCAGCAGCTTGAGGGGGCGCGGGGCCAACGTCCTGACTTTC	CASSLRGRGANVLTF
TRBJ2-7	few	TRBV6-1	NA	TGTGCCAGCAGTGACGTTCCAGGGACAACCTACGAGCAGTACTTC	CASSDVPGTTYEQYF
TRBJ2-7	NA	TRBV5-1	NA	TGCGCCAGCAGCTCTCGACAGCCCTCCGAGCAGTACTTC	CASSSRQPSEQYF
TRBJ2-1	NA	TRBV7-2	NA	TGTGCCAGCAGCTCCCTGGGGACACAGAAACGGGGTGAGCAGTTCTTC	CASSSLGTQKRGEQFF
TRBJ1-5	few	TRBV19	NA	TGTGCCAGTAGTATAGACCGGTACGGTGATAGCAATCAGCCCCAGCATTTT	CASSIDRYGDSNQPQHF
TRBJ1-3	NA	TRBV9	TRBD1	TGTGCCAGCACCCGCAGGGACAGGGGGCTTGGTGGAGGAAACACCATATATTTT	CASTRRDRGLGGGNTIYF
TRBJ2-7	NA	TRBV18	TRBD1	TGTGCCAGCTCACTCGCCCAGGGGGCAATCTACGAGCAGTACTTC	CASSLAQGAIYEQYF
TRBJ1-5	NA	TRBV9	NA	TGTGCCAGCAGCGTTGGGGGGAGCAATCAGCCCCAGCATTTT	CASSVGGSNQPQHF
TRBJ2-7	NA	TRBV5-1	TRBD1	TGCGCCAGCAGCTCCTGGACAGGGGACTCCTACGAGCAGTACTTC	CASSSWTGDSYEQYF
TRBJ1-2	NA	TRBV19	NA	TGTGCCAGTAGTTTGGCGGGAATGGATGGCTACACCTTC	CASSLAGMDGYTF
TRBJ2-2	NA	TRBV7-2	NA	TGTGCCAGCAGCTTAAAAATGCGGAAGAACACCGGGGAGCTGTTTTTT	CASSLKMRKNTGELFF
TRBJ1-1	NA	TRBV19	NA	TGTGCCAGTAGTCACGCCCCACATTTCAGACCTCTAGACGAGGGAAGCACTGAAGCTTTCTTT	CASSHAPHFRPLDEGSTEAFF
TRBJ2-7	NA	TRBV5-6	TRBD1	TGTGCCAGCAGCCCCTACAGGGGGGCCTACGAGCAGTACTTC	CASSPYRGAYEQYF
TRBJ1-3	NA	TRBV7-2	NA	TGTGCCAGCAGCTTAGCGATTAGCACCGGAAACACCATATATTTT	CASSLAISTGNTIYF
TRBJ2-2	NA	TRBV24-1	NA	TGTGCCACCAGTAGGTGGGGGCGGGCCGGGGAGCTGTTTTTT	CATSRWGRAGELFF
TRBJ2-7	NA	TRBV19	TRBD2	TGTGCCAGTAGTGCCGGGGGGGCCTACGAGCAGTACTTC	CASSAGGAYEQYF
TRBJ2-3	NA	TRBV3-1/TRBV3-2	TRBD2	TGTGCCAGCAGCCGTTATTCCCTTCGGGGGGGCACAGATACGCAGTATTTT	CASSRYSLRGGTDTQYF
TRBJ1-2	once	TRBV7-2	NA	TGTGCCAGCAGCGTTTACGGATTAGCCCCTAACTATGGCTACACCTTC	CASSVYGLAPNYGYTF
TRBJ2-3	NA	TRBV4-1	TRBD2	TGCGCCAGCAGCCCCGACCGGACTAGCGGGCGGCAGTATTTT	CASSPDRTSGRQYF
TRBJ1-1	NA	TRBV9	NA	TGTGCCAGCTCCATGGGCAGAAGCAACACTGAAGCTTTCTTT	CASSMGRSNTEAFF
TRBJ1-1	NA	TRBV30	NA	TGTGCCTGGAGTGAAATCAGTATGTGGACTAAAGCTTTCTTT	CAWSEISMWTKAFF